Below are 6 T cell receptor beta chains sequenced from a single sample in a study of Ad26.COV2.S vaccination and SARS-CoV-2 variants. Some clones are missing from TCRdb's copy, which holds only in-frame ones; the method was immunoSEQ multiplex PCR. The sample shows about 480,000 clones, 70% to 90% of them seen only once. As to treatment: 19 received Ad26.COV2.S at low or high dose, single or two shots; 5 received placebo; per-sample allocation not given. Specimen acquisition occurred on day 63 following the initial vaccine or placebo injection. Sequencing used peripheral blood, obtained in a trial of Ad26.COV2.S vaccine versus placebo. Receptors originate from a person aged 18-60 years who received the Ad26.COV2.S COVID-19 vaccine or a placebo.

The chain carries TRBV2 and TRBJ2-7; 7 positions agree with TRBD1. Germline V CDR1 and CDR2: SNHLY, FYNNEI. The trim removed 7 bases at V and 6 bases at J, leaving 9 bases unmatched. The CDR3 spans 13 residues. The CDR3 DNA reads as TGTGCCAGCAACCGGGGACAGACAGGCGAGCAGTACTTC. Translation: CASNRGQTGEQYF.

This rearrangement joins TRBV11-2 to TRBJ2-1, with TRBD2 matching over 13 bases. The CDR3 length is 15 residues. Germline assignment: CDR1 SGHAT and CDR2 FQNNGV. The junction had 6 bases not matched to a gene; V was cut back by 5 bases and J by 8 bases. CDR3 sequence: CASSPGLAGVYEQFF. CDR3 bases: TGTGCCAGCAGCCCAGGACTAGCGGGAGTTTATGAGCAGTTCTTC.

This clone appeared once. J is TRBJ2-1 and V is TRBV30; the match to TRBD2 covers 11 bases. Germline trimming cut 6 bases from V and 7 bases from J; bases unmatched to any gene: 14. In germline, CDR1 is GTSNPN, CDR2 SVGIG (reference sequence). This CDR3 contains 16 residues. CDR3 nucleotide sequence: TGTGCCTGTCAAACGGGGGCTAGCGGGAGGTTTAATGAGCAGTTCTTC. This gives the protein CACQTGASGRFNEQFF. Using reference TRBV30 and TRBJ2-1 for the parts outside the CDR3, the full variable domain is SQTIHQWPATLVQPVGSPLSLECTVEGTSNPNLYWYRQAAGRGLQLLFYSVGIGQISSEVPQNLSASRPQDRQFILSSKKLLLSDSGFYLCACQTGASGRFNEQFFGPGTRLTVL.

The V call is TRBV7-9, the J call TRBJ1-2, with D uncertain. The CDR3 consists of 15 residues. With 0 bases removed from V and 7 bases from J, the gap between germline ends came to 15 bases. The germline V gene encodes CDR1 SEHNR and CDR2 FQNEAQ (reference sequence). Here the CDR3 reads CASSLAGGETGGYTF. CDR3 coding DNA: TGTGCCAGCAGCTTAGCGGGCGGAGAGACGGGTGGCTACACCTTC. The whole variable domain, filled in from reference TRBV7-9 and TRBJ1-2, reads DTGVSQNPRHKITKRGQNVTFRCDPISEHNRLYWYRQTLGQGPEFLTYFQNEAQLEKSRLLSDRFSAERPKGSFSTLEIQRTEQGDSAMYLCASSLAGGETGGYTFGSGTRLTVV.

The chain uses TRBV27 and TRBJ2-3; tentative D call: TRBD2 (6 bases). Looked up from germline, CDR1 is MNHEY and CDR2 is SMNVEV (reference sequence). The CDR3 loop spans 18 amino acids. V was trimmed by 3 bases and J by 1 base, leaving 20 bases between them. The CDR3 nucleotides read TGTGCCAGCAGTTTCTCCTTTAGCGCTGGAGGGGGCACAGATACGCAGTATTTT. Protein product: CASSFSFSAGGGTDTQYF.

The chain employs TRBV6-5 and TRBJ2-1; D remains unclear. V was clipped by 7 bases and J by 10 bases, with 11 bases between them. CDR3 size: 11 residues. Germline CDR1 reads MNHEY; CDR2 reads SVGAGI. CDR3: CASKTPTEQFF. The CDR3, as DNA: TGTGCCAGCAAGACGCCCACCGAGCAGTTCTTC.